This entry is about one T cell receptor (beta chain). This clonotype was found a few times. It has no known antigen specificity. No base quality information exists; no much larger clone differs at one position. As encoded in the germline V gene (reference sequence), CDR1 is DFQATT while CDR2 is SNEGSKA. Taken from cysteine to phenylalanine, the CDR3 has 12 residues. Only the CDR3 portion is preserved as DNA: 36 bases, with reading frame beginning at the first base. Deletion took 4 bases off V and 4 bases off J, with a span of 10 bases between the germline ends. The data stem from a study of vaccination and CD4 T cells after COVID-19 (dated 2022 in TCRdb). Study-wide context: The convalescent cohort comprised six males and four females, including two Hispanic individuals, seven Caucasians, two Asians and one multiracial person. Participants got two doses of the Pfizer-BioNTech BNT162b2 vaccine (n=8) or two doses of the Moderna mRNA-1273 vaccine (n=2). Post-COVID blood samples from convalescent patients were collected a median of around 110 days after diagnosis, with a range of about 35 to 180 days. Post-vaccine blood samples were collected a median of about 72 days after the second vaccine dose, ranging from about 13 to 241 days. Culture stimuli were overlapping spike peptide pools from SARS-CoV-2 and from the common cold coronaviruses HCoV-NL63, HCoV-OC43 and HCoV-229E. As controls, cultures received a CEFX viral epitope pool (the positive control), an HIV-1 Nef peptide pool (the negative control), or no peptide at all. In under 13 COVID-19 convalescent patients and several infection-naive healthy vaccine recipients, researchers compared the spike-specific CD4+ TCR repertoire from before mRNA vaccination with the repertoire from after. The investigation overall reported the following: The median number of SARS-CoV-2-reactive clonotypes rose from 21 after infection to approximately 41 after vaccination, but the change was not significant. In convalescent patients, a median around 90% of post-vaccine SARS-CoV-2-reactive clones were detected only after vaccination, suggesting vaccine-specific priming. Of the vaccine-specific clones found in convalescent patients, nearly all (304 of 307) were mono-reactive for SARS-CoV-2 spike instead of being cross-reactive with common cold coronaviruses. Only a relatively small number of convalescent patients were included in the study, and early timepoints following natural infection were not analyzed.

Receptor libraries were prepared by PCR. TCR sequencing of DNA from cultured CD4+ T cells used the Oncomine TCR Beta short-read assay at the Johns Hopkins FTIC core. The QIAamp micro DNA kit was used to extract genomic DNA from the cultured CD4+ T cells. Oncomine TCR Beta libraries made from cultured CD4+ T cells were pooled using unique dual indexes and sequenced on an Illumina iSeq 100. The source study handled its data this way. Non-productive sequences were removed, and CDR3s not starting with C, not ending with F or W, or shorter than 7 amino acids were discarded. The MANAFEST web application identified antigen-specific clonotypes by comparing peptide-stimulated wells against reference wells and other culture wells. Positive clones required FDR below 0.05, an odds ratio above 5, and productive frequency above 0.1% in at least two of three replicate wells. A clonotype counted as cross-reactive if it showed significant expansion both in the SARS-CoV-2 spike wells and in at least one common cold coronavirus spike condition. CDR3 homology was assessed with Levenshtein distances (stringdist) and unrooted phylogenetic trees (ape) in R version 3.6.1. TCRdb handled the public reads itself, with Q25 trimming in fastp and clone calling in MiXCR, and kept productive beta chains. Under each unique CDR3 protein, matching rows form one entry showing the most common genes and DNA. The V and J calls come from TCRdb's annotation, not from the publication. The sample table contains around 13,000 distinct CDR3 sequences; only one count was recorded for 60% to 80% of them. In total, the top ten clones hold around 7.8% of the sample.

The intended sense of this specimen's treatment or condition label: roughly 10-day PBMC culture with coronavirus spike peptide pools or control peptides (ViraFEST assay). The ViraFEST assay, used in the study, expanded antigen-specific T cells with peptide pools and then identified the expanded clonotypes through TCR sequencing. Negative nucleocapsid antibody tests before and after vaccination confirmed that the healthy vaccine recipients had no prior SARS-CoV-2 infection. PBMCs were cultured at around 2 million per well in IMDM supplemented with around 5.5% human AB serum and about 10 IU/ml IL-2, with about 10 ug/ml peptide pools added. Half of the culture medium was replaced with fresh IL-2-containing medium on days 3 and 7. After around 11 days of culture, CD4+ T cells were isolated by negative selection with the EasySep CD4+ T cell isolation kit. Ficoll-Paque Plus gradient centrifugation was used to isolate PBMCs from whole blood, and the isolated PBMCs were then either used fresh or cryopreserved at -140C. In general, triplicate wells were set up for every culture condition.

Recombination connected TRBV20-1 to TRBJ1-1, with the identity of the D gene unclear. This specimen was CD4+ T cells from blood, cultured in vitro, taken after SARS-CoV-2 vaccination. This clonotype was sampled from a human donor who received a COVID-19 vaccine. This receptor has the CDR3 CSAKETTTEAFF. Read as DNA, the sequence is TGCAGTGCTAAAGAGACGACCACTGAAGCTTTCTTT.